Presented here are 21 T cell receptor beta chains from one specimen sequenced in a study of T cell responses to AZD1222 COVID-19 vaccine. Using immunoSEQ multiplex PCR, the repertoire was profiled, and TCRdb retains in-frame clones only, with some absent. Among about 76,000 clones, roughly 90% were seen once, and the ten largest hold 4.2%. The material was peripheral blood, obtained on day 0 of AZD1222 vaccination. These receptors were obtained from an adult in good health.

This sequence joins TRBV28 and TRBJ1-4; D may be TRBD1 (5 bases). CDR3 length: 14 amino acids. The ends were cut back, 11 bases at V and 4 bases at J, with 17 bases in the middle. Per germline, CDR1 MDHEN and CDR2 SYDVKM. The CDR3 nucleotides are TGTGCCTCTCGAACCGGGACGGTTAATGAAAAACTGTTTTTT. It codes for CASRTGTVNEKLFF.

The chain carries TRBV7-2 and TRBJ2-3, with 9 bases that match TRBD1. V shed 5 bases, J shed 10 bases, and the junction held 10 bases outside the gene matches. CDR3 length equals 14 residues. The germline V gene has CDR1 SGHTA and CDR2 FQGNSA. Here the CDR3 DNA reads TGTGCCAGCAGCCCCGGGACAGGGAGACTGGCGCAGTATTTT. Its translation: CASSPGTGRLAQYF.

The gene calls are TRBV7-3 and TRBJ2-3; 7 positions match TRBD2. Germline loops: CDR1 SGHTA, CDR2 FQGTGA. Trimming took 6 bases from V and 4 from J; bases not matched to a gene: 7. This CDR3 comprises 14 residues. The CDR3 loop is CASSTGGPPDTQYF. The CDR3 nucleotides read TGTGCCAGCAGTACGGGAGGCCCTCCAGATACGCAGTATTTT.

This chain's CDR3 is CASSPTRSGIGETQYF. In DNA, the CDR3 is TGTGCCAGCAGCCCCACTCGGTCGGGGATCGGAGAGACCCAGTACTTC. The chain combines TRBV11-3 with TRBJ2-5; tentative D call: TRBD2 (5 bases). V was clipped by 5 bases and J by 4 bases, with 20 bases between them. Germline V gene lookup returns CDR1 SGHNT and CDR2 YENEEA. The CDR3 extends over 16 amino acids.

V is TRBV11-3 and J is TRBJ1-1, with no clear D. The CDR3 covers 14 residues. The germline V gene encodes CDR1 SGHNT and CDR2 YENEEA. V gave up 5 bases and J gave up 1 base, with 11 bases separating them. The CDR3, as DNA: TGTGCCAGCAGCCAAATAGCCTCGAACACTGAAGCTTTCTTT. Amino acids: CASSQIASNTEAFF.

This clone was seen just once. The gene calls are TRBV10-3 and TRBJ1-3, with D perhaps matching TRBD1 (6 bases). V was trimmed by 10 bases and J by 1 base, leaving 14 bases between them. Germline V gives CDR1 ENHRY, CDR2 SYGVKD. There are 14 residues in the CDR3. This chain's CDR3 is CASRSTGSGNTIYF. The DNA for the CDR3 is TGTGCCAGCAGATCAACAGGGTCTGGAAACACCATATATTTT.

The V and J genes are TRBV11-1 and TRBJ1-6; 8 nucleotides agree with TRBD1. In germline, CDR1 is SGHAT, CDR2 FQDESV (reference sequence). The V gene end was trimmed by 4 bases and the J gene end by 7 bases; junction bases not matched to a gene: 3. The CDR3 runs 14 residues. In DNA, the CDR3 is TGTGCCAGCAGCTCCGACAGGGGAAATTCACCCCTCCACTTT. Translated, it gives CASSSDRGNSPLHF. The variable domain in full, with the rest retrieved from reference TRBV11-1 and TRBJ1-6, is EAEVAQSPRYKITEKSQAVAFWCDPISGHATLYWYRQILGQGPELLVQFQDESVVDDSQLPKDRFSAERLKGVDSTLKIQPAELGDSAMYLCASSSDRGNSPLHFGNGTRLTVT.

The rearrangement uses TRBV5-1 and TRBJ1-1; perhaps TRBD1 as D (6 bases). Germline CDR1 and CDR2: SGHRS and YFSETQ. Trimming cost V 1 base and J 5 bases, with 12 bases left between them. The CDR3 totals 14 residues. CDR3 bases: TGCGCCAGCAGCTTGAATCAGGGGAGAACTGAAGCTTTCTTT. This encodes CASSLNQGRTEAFF.

CDR3 sequence: CASSPWGGSGNTIYF. CDR3 sequence (DNA): TGTGCCAGCAGTCCTTGGGGGGGATCAGGAAACACCATATATTTT. The chain carries TRBV27 and TRBJ1-3; possibly TRBD1 for D (5 bases). The CDR3 contains 15 residues. The ends were cut back, 5 bases at V and 4 bases at J, with 15 bases in the middle. Germline CDR1 reads MNHEY; CDR2 reads SMNVEV (reference sequence).

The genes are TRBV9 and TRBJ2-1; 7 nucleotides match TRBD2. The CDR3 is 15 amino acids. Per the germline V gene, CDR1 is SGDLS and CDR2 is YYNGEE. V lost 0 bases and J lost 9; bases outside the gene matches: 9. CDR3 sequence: CASSVGGGRAVEQFF. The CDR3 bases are TGTGCCAGCAGCGTAGGGGGCGGGAGAGCGGTTGAGCAGTTCTTC.

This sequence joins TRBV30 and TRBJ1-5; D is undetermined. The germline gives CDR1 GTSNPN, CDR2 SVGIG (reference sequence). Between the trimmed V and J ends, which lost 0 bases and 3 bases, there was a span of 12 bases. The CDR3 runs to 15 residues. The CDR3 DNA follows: TGTGCCTGGAGTGTAAAAAGAGTTTTCAATCAGCCCCAGCATTTT. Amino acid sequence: CAWSVKRVFNQPQHF.

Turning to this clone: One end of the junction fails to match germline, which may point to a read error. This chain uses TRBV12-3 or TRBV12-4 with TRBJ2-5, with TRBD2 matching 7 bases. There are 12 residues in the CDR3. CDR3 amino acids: CASSETGLGWNF. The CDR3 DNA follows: TGTGCCAGCAGTGAAACTGGACTAGGTTGGAACTTC.

The CDR3 DNA follows: TGTGCCAGCAGTGAAGAGGATCAGCCCCAGCATTTT. This translates into CASSEEDQPQHF. The rearrangement joins TRBV6-1 to TRBJ1-5; no clear D. CDR1 and CDR2 from the germline V gene are MNHNS and SASEGT. The CDR3 extends over 12 amino acids. Trimming left V 1 base short and J 5 bases short, with 3 bases between.

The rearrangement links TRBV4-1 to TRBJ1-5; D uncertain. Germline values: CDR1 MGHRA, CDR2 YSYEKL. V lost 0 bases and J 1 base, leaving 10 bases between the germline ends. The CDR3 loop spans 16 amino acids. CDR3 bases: TGCGCCAGCAGCCAAGATCAGAGAATCAGCAATCAGCCCCAGCATTTT. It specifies CASSQDQRISNQPQHF.

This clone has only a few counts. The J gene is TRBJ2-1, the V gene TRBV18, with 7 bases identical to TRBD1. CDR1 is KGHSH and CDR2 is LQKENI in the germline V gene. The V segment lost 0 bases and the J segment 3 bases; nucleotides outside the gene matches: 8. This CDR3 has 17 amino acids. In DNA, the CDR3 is TGTGCCAGCTCACCACCGGCCCGGGACAGTTTCTACAATGAGCAGTTCTTC. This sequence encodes CASSPPARDSFYNEQFF. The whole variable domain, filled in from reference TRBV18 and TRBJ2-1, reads NAGVMQNPRHLVRRRGQEARLRCSPMKGHSHVYWYRQLPEEGLKFMVYLQKENIIDESGMPKERFSAEFPKEGPSILRIQQVVRGDSAAYFCASSPPARDSFYNEQFFGPGTRLTVL.

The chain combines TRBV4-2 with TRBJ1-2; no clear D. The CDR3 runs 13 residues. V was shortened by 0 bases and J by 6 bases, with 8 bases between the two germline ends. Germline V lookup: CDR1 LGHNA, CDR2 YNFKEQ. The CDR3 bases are TGTGCCAGCAGCCAAGACCTAGGGCATGGCTACACCTTC. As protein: CASSQDLGHGYTF.

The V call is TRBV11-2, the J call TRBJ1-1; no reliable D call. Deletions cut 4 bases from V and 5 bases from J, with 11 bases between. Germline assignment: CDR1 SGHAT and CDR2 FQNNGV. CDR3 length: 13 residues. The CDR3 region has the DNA TGTGCCAGCAGCTCATTCCCGGGGACTGAAGCTTTCTTT. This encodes CASSSFPGTEAFF.

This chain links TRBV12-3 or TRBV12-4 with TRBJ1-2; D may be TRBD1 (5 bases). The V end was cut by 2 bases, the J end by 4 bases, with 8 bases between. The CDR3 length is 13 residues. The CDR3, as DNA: TGTGCCAGCAGTTTACAGGGTGGCTATGGCTACACCTTC. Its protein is CASSLQGGYGYTF.

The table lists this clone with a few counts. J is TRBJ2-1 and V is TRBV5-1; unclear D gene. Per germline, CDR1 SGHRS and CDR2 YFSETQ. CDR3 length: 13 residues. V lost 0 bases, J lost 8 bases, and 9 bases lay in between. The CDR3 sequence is CASSLGVGDEQFF. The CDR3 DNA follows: TGCGCCAGCAGCTTGGGTGTTGGCGATGAGCAGTTCTTC.

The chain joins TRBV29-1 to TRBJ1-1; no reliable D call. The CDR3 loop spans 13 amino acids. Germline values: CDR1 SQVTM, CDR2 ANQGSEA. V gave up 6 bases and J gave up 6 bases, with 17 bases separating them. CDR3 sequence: CSVQNEIRAEAFF. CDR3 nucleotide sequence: TGCAGCGTCCAAAATGAAATCCGGGCTGAAGCTTTCTTT.

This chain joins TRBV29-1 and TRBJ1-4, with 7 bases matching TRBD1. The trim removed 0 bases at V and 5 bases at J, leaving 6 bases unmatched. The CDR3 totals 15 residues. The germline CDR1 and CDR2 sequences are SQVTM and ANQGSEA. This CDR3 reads CSVEDGGTVNEKLFF. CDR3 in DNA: TGCAGCGTTGAAGATGGCGGGACAGTAAATGAAAAACTGTTTTTT.